The subject of this entry is one T cell receptor (beta chain). This clonotype was picked up a small number of times. No antigen is known for it. No much larger clone exists at a distance of one base, and base qualities are not known. These data belong to a study of response to subunit inactivated influenza vaccine (dated by TCRdb to the late 2010s). Context from the whole study: Deep quantitative profiling of the T cell receptor repertoire was used in the study to follow responses to a trivalent subunit inactivated influenza vaccine.

The paper's findings and limits, for the study overall: According to the authors, only a limited number of new T cells may be recruited by each seasonal influenza vaccination.

Germline trimming amounts to 5 bases on V and 0 bases on J, with 6 as the count of junction bases outside the gene matches. The CDR3 covers 15 residues, taking in both the cysteine and the phenylalanine. This entry keeps only the CDR3 DNA: 45 bases, framed from base 1. Preparation of the library involved RT-PCR. This sample was sequenced with an Illumina HiSeq 2500. The public sequencing data were trimmed at Q25 with fastp and processed into clonotypes with MiXCR by TCRdb, which kept only in-frame beta chains. Rows matching on CDR3 protein sequence are summarized as one entry with the most common DNA and genes. The sample table lists around 250,000 distinct CDR3 sequences, less than 15% of them with a count of one. More than 7% of the sample lies in the top ten.

The chain joins TRBV12-3 or TRBV12-4 to TRBJ1-2; 7 junctional bases match TRBD1. The input for sequencing was non-naive T cells sorted from PBMCs, taken 14 days before vaccination. The sample's cell subset or site label, decoded: memory T cell fraction. This clonotype originated in a man aged 50 to 59 who received an inactivated influenza vaccine. Donor details come from another sample of the same person, matched by shared clones. The DNA sequence follows: TGTGCCAGCAGTGGGGACAGCCGGGCTAACTATGGCTACACCTTC. It translates to CASSGDSRANYGYTF.